A selection of T cell receptor beta chains follows, all from one sample in a study of blood T cell repertoires in COVID-19. Clones were read by immunoSEQ multiplex PCR, and TCRdb kept only the in-frame ones, dropping some. The profile shows around 150,000 clones, about 83% of them singletons. The sequenced sample consisted of peripheral blood. The receptor set was obtained from a woman aged 40 to 49 with acute or convalescent COVID-19. Both conserved end residues are part of each CDR3. Each record gives: V gene, CDR3 length, clone size, D gene, J gene, CDR3 DNA, CDR3 protein. The D gene is left open where the match is weak. Clone size is not always given. Where it is, it says once, few, many or a class for expanded clones.

>TRBV3-1/TRBV3-2|15|-|TRBD1|TRBJ1-2
TGTGCCAGCAGATATCGGACAGGGCCCAGATATGGCTACACCTTC
CASRYRTGPRYGYTF
>TRBV5-1|16|-|-|TRBJ1-4
TGCGCCAGCAGCTTGCAGGGGCCATCGGCTAATGAAAAACTGTTTTTT
CASSLQGPSANEKLFF
>TRBV5-8|14|-|-|TRBJ1-2
TGTGCCAGCAGGTGGTTAGGGGCTGACTATGGCTACACCTTC
CASRWLGADYGYTF
>TRBV7-8|14|-|TRBD1|TRBJ1-2
TGTGCCAGCAGCTTATCCCGGGACAGCTATGGCTACACCTTC
CASSLSRDSYGYTF
>TRBV27|13|-|TRBD1|TRBJ1-1
TGTGCCAGCAGTAGACAGGGGTCCACTGAAGCTTTCTTT
CASSRQGSTEAFF
>TRBV19|15|once|-|TRBJ1-3
TGTGCCAGTGAAAACGCAGAGGTGAAGGGAAACACCATATATTTT
CASENAEVKGNTIYF
>TRBV7-9|16|-|-|TRBJ1-4
TGTGCCAGCAGCGGGGCTGGGACTTCAACTAATGAAAAACTGTTTTTT
CASSGAGTSTNEKLFF
>TRBV6-2/TRBV6-3|15|-|TRBD2|TRBJ2-1
TGTGCCAGCAGTGACGGGACTAGCGCGTCAAATGAGCAGTTCTTC
CASSDGTSASNEQFF
>TRBV5-4|13|-|-|TRBJ1-2
TGTGCCAGCAGCTCGTCTTCCAACTATGGCTACACCTTC
CASSSSSNYGYTF
>TRBV5-1|13|-|-|TRBJ1-1
TGCGCCAGCATGGTGAGCACGAACACTGAAGCTTTCTTT
CASMVSTNTEAFF
>TRBV5-1|14|-|-|TRBJ1-4
TGCGCCAGCAGCTCTGGGCAATATAATGAAAAACTGTTTTTT
CASSSGQYNEKLFF
>TRBV7-8|16|-|-|TRBJ1-3
TGTGCCAGCAGCTTAATAAGCGGAACCTCTGGAAACACCATATATTTT
CASSLISGTSGNTIYF
>TRBV7-3|13|-|-|TRBJ2-1
TGTGCCAGCAGCTCCGGGACACTTAATGAGCAGTTCTTC
CASSSGTLNEQFF
>TRBV4-3|18|-|TRBD2|TRBJ2-2
TGCGCCAGCAGCCAAGAGTTAGCGGGGGGCGCGAACACCGGGGAGCTGTTTTTT
CASSQELAGGANTGELFF
>TRBV6-2/TRBV6-3|14|-|TRBD2|TRBJ2-3
TGTGCCAGCAGTACAGGACTAGCGGCAGATACGCAGTATTTT
CASSTGLAADTQYF
>TRBV5-4|14|-|-|TRBJ1-2
TGTGCCAGCAGCGAGCCGGGACTGATCTATGGCTACACCTTC
CASSEPGLIYGYTF
>TRBV28|16|-|TRBD1|TRBJ1-5
TGTGCCAGCAGTTCCGCTGGACAGGGGGTAAGGCAGCCCCAGCATTTT
CASSSAGQGVRQPQHF
>TRBV6-5|15|-|TRBD2|TRBJ2-5
TGTGCCAGCAGCCCCACGACTAGCGGGGGGGAGACCCAGTACTTC
CASSPTTSGGETQYF
>TRBV30|16|-|-|TRBJ2-2
TGTGCCTGGAGTGTAGAAGAGGGAAAAATTACCGGGGAGCTGTTTTTT
CAWSVEEGKITGELFF
>TRBV4-2|16|-|-|TRBJ2-5
TGTGCCAGCAGCCAAGATCTGGGTACTAGCTGGGAGACCCAGTACTTC
CASSQDLGTSWETQYF
>TRBV30|15|-|TRBD2|TRBJ2-7
TGTGCCTGGAAACGGGAGCGGGACCGTTCCTACGAGCAGTACTTC
CAWKRERDRSYEQYF
>TRBV6-4|15|-|-|TRBJ1-2
TGTGCCAGCAGTCCGAACGGGTTGGTGGCGGATGGCTACACCTTC
CASSPNGLVADGYTF
>TRBV2|15|few|-|TRBJ1-4
TGTGCCACCTCCCCAAATAGCTTGATCGGTGAAAAACTGTTTTTT
CATSPNSLIGEKLFF
>TRBV20-1|11|-|TRBD2|TRBJ2-1
TGCTCCTGGACTAGCGGCAATGAGCAGTTCTTC
CSWTSGNEQFF
>TRBV5-4|16|-|TRBD2|TRBJ2-3
TGTGCCAGCAGCTTGAGACTAGCGGCTAGCACAGATACGCAGTATTTT
CASSLRLAASTDTQYF
>TRBV30|12|-|TRBD1|TRBJ1-1
TGTGCCTGGGGACAGGGGGCACCTGAAGCTTTCTTT
CAWGQGAPEAFF
>TRBV5-6|15|-|TRBD1|TRBJ2-1
TGTGCCAGCACCCCGGACAGGGTCTCTTACAATGAGCAGTTCTTC
CASTPDRVSYNEQFF
>TRBV3-1/TRBV3-2|14|-|-|TRBJ2-3
TGTGCCAGCAGCCAGAACTCCATTCCGGATACGCAGTATTTT
CASSQNSIPDTQYF
>TRBV5-6|14|-|-|TRBJ2-2
TGTGCCAGCAGCTTGGGAGAGTACACCGGGGAGCTGTTTTTT
CASSLGEYTGELFF
>TRBV6-6|14|-|-|TRBJ1-5
TGTGCCAGCAGTTACTCGAACGGGAATCAGCCCCAGCATTTT
CASSYSNGNQPQHF
>TRBV9|13|few|-|TRBJ1-1
TGTGCCAGCAGCGTAGCCGGGAACACTGAAGCTTTCTTT
CASSVAGNTEAFF
>TRBV27|14|-|-|TRBJ1-6
TGTGCCAGCAGCCGGACAGTCTGGGATTCACCCCTCCACTTT
CASSRTVWDSPLHF
>TRBV24-1|15|-|-|TRBJ1-2
TGTGCCACCAGTGACAACAGGGTTGGGGCCTATGGCTACACCTTC
CATSDNRVGAYGYTF
>TRBV3-1/TRBV3-2|13|-|-|TRBJ1-1
TGTGCCAGCAGTCCTACTATGAACACTGAAGCTTTCTTT
CASSPTMNTEAFF
>TRBV20-1|14|-|TRBD2|TRBJ2-7
TGCAGTGCTAGTAAACTAGCGATCGGGTACGAGCAGTACTTC
CSASKLAIGYEQYF
>TRBV30|14|-|-|TRBJ1-1
TGTGCCAGCAAGTCCGCCGGGCCGGGAGGGCGAGCTTTCTTT
CASKSAGPGGRAFF
>TRBV30|15|-|-|TRBJ1-3
TGTGCCTGGAGTGCCGACAGGCTGGCTGGAAACACCATATATTTT
CAWSADRLAGNTIYF
>TRBV18|14|once|-|TRBJ1-1
TGTGCCAGCTCACCTTTGGGAGTGGGCACTGAAGCTTTCTTT
CASSPLGVGTEAFF
>TRBV18|14|-|-|TRBJ1-6
TGTGCCAGCTCACCGCGGACAGAGAATTCACCCCTCCACTTT
CASSPRTENSPLHF
>TRBV29-1|12|-|TRBD1|TRBJ1-1
TGCAGCGTCGACAGGGGGAACACTGAAGCTTTCTTT
CSVDRGNTEAFF